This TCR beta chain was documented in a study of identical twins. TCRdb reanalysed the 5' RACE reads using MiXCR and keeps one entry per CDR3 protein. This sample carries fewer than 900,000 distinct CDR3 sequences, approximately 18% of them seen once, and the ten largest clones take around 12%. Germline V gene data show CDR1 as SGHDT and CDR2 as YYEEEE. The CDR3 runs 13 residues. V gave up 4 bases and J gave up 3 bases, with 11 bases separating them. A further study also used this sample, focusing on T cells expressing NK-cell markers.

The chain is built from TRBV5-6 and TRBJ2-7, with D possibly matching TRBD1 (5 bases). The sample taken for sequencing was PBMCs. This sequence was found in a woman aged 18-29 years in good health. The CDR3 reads CASSQDKNYEQYF. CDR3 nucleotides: TGTGCCAGCAGCCAGGACAAAAACTACGAGCAGTACTTC.